Shown below are 7 T cell receptor beta chains from a single sample sequenced in a study of blood T cell repertoires in COVID-19 (dated by TCRdb to 2020 to 2022). Library generation was performed with the immunoSEQ multiplex PCR assay. TCRdb holds this immuneACCESS table with in-frame rearrangements only. Some clones are missing; in checked studies, unresolved V genes explain under half, and the rest has no known cause. The sample includes approximately 97,000 clones, with around nine tenths observed a single time. The ten largest clones take up roughly 2% of the sample. The sequencing input was peripheral blood. These receptor sequences come from a man between 45 and 60 years old with COVID-19, enrolled during active disease.

The genes are TRBV11-2 and TRBJ2-7, with D unclear. V was shortened by 6 bases and J by 3 bases, with 6 bases between the two germline ends. This CDR3 comprises 11 residues. From germline, CDR1 is SGHAT and CDR2 FQNNGV. The DNA of the CDR3 is TGTGCCAGCAGTAATTTCTACGAGCAGTACTTC. Translating gives CASSNFYEQYF.

The chain carries TRBV6-5 and TRBJ1-1; TRBD1 aligns across 7 bases. Unmatched junction bases numbered 4, after V lost 7 bases and J lost 5 bases. Germline-derived CDR1 and CDR2 are MNHEY and SVGAGI. The CDR3 is 12 residues long. CDR3 sequence reads: CASTPRGTEAFF. The CDR3 DNA is TGTGCCAGCACCCCCAGGGGGACTGAAGCTTTCTTT.

The rearrangement links TRBV9 to TRBJ2-1; 8 bases fit TRBD1. Per germline, CDR1 SGDLS and CDR2 YYNGEE. Unmatched junction bases numbered 5, after V lost 4 bases and J lost 2 bases. CDR3 length: 15 residues. This CDR3 is CASSPDRVPYNEQFF. The CDR3 DNA reads TGTGCCAGCAGCCCGGACAGGGTACCCTACAATGAGCAGTTCTTC.

In this sample, this clone turned up once. The chain combines TRBV12-3 or TRBV12-4 with TRBJ2-7; 7 bases fit TRBD1. The CDR3 loop spans 13 amino acids. Trimming at V came to 6 bases and at J to 1 base, leaving 3 bases not matched to a gene. The CDR3 is CASRGDRSYEQYF. In nucleotides, the CDR3 is TGTGCCAGCAGGGGGGACAGATCCTACGAGCAGTACTTC.

This chain joins TRBV5-8 and TRBJ2-2, with 11 bases aligning to TRBD1. Trimming cost V 4 bases and J 3 bases; bases outside gene matches: 5. CDR3 length equals 16 residues. Looked up from germline, CDR1 is SGHTS and CDR2 is YDEGEE. The CDR3 coding sequence is TGTGCCAGCAGCCCTGGGACAGGGGGGCACACCGGGGAGCTGTTTTTT. Translation gives CASSPGTGGHTGELFF.

The chain employs TRBV7-2 and TRBJ2-5; D is perhaps TRBD2 (6 bases). The CDR3 spans 15 residues. The germline V and J ends were trimmed by 5 bases and 3 bases, with 16 bases remaining between them. Germline values: CDR1 SGHTA, CDR2 FQGNSA. CDR3 region: CASSTRRDLKETQYF. In nucleotides, the CDR3 is TGTGCCAGCAGCACAAGACGGGACTTGAAAGAGACCCAGTACTTC.

The chain is built from TRBV19 and TRBJ2-1; 7 nucleotides align to TRBD2. The junction had 4 bases not matched to a gene; V was cut back by 0 bases and J by 2 bases. Per germline, CDR1 LNHDA and CDR2 SQIVND (reference sequence). This CDR3 is 16 amino acids long. In nucleotides, the CDR3 is TGTGCCAGTAGTATAGAGTCTAGCGGTCCCTACAATGAGCAGTTCTTC. Amino acids: CASSIESSGPYNEQFF.